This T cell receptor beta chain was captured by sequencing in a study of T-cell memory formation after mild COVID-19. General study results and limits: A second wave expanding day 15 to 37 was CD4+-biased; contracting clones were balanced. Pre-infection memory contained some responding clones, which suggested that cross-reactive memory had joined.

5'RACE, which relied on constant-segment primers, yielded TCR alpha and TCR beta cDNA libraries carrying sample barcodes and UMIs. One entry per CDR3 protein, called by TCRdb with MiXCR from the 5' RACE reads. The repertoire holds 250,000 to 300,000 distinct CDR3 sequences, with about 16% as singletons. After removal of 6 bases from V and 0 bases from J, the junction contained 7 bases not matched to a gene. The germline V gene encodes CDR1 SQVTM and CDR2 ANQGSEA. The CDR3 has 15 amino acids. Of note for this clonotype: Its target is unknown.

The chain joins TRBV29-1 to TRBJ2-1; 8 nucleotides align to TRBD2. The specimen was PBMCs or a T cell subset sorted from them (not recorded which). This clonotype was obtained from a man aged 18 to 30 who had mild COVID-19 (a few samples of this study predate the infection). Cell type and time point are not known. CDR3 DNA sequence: TGCAGCGTCGAGGGGAGCGGGGGCTCCTACAATGAGCAGTTCTTC. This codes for CSVEGSGGSYNEQFF.